This TCR beta chain was identified in a study of PD-1 blockade in mismatch repair-deficient tumors. For the study at large: Patients had around 11 mismatch repair-deficient cancer types and were previously treated and progressing.

This clone was detected a few times. Its matching antigen is unknown. Assay used: immunoSEQ multiplex PCR; TCRdb lists only in-frame clones, some missing. In the table there are around 23,000 clones, 83% of which are singletons. Every patient had mismatch repair deficiency by PCR or immunohistochemistry. The TCR-sequenced patients were a few responders to pembrolizumab. Study-wide points: Rapid post-treatment expansion, then contraction, generally preceding radiologic response, marked tumor-resident clones.

Source: peripheral blood, taken 12 weeks after starting pembrolizumab. This TCR derives from an adult with mismatch repair-deficient cancer.

The CDR3 protein is CASSSSVRNQPQHF. The DNA for the CDR3 is TGTGCCAGCAGTTCTTCTGTACGGAATCAGCCCCAGCATTTT. V usage is TRBV27 and J usage is TRBJ1-5; no firm D call. The V and J ends lost 4 bases and 4 bases respectively, with 11 bases between them. Germline assignment: CDR1 MNHEY and CDR2 SMNVEV (reference sequence). CDR3 length: 14 amino acids.